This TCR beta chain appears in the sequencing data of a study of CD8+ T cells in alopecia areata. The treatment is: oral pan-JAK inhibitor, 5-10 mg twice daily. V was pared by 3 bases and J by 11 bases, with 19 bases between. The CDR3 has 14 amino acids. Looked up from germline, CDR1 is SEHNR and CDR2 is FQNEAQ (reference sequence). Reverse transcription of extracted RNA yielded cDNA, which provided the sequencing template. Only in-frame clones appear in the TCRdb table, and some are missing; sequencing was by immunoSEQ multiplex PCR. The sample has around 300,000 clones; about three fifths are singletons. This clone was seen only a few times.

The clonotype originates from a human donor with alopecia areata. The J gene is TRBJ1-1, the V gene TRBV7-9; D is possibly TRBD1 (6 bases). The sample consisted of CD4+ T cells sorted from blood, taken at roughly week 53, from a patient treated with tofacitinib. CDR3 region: CASSFGTRSVEAFF. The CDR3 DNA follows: TGTGCCAGCAGCTTCGGGACACGGTCGGTAGAGGCTTTCTTT.